The T cell receptor beta chain under discussion was sequenced for a study of tumor-infiltrating lymphocytes in primary liver carcinoma. Study as a whole: Ranging in age from 30 to 69 years, the patients were men and women. General study results and limits: The bulk unsorted samples meant that CD4+ and CD8+ repertoires went uncompared. Blood's top-250-clone fraction was significantly lower than that of tumors (p = 0.039).

Synthesis of TCR beta cDNA was carried out from around 500 ng total RNA with a constant-region primer. Libraries of TCR beta came from three nested multiplex PCR rounds with slightly modified ARM-PCR. The opening two PCR rounds, around 9 cycles each, paired TRBV1-TRBV30 forward primers with a C-beta reverse primer. TCRdb analysed the multiplex PCR reads with MiXCR anew, one entry per CDR3 protein. Of just over 300,000 distinct CDR3 sequences in the sample, approximately 54% are singletons; the top ten hold about a sixth. V lost 0 bases and J 4 bases, leaving 3 bases between the germline ends. The CDR3 has 12 residues. This clonotype was recorded many times. Antigen unknown. Germline DNA was also extracted, while the blood RNA originated from unsorted whole blood. Preoperatively, around 4 milliliters of peripheral blood were collected.

Source material: peripheral blood. The source of this sequence is a woman in her twenties or thirties with primary liver carcinoma and hepatitis B virus infection. This rearrangement joins TRBV12-3 or TRBV12-4 to TRBJ1-1; no definite D call. In DNA form, the CDR3 reads TGTGCCAGCAGTTTAGCTAGCACTGAAGCTTTCTTT. This encodes CASSLASTEAFF.